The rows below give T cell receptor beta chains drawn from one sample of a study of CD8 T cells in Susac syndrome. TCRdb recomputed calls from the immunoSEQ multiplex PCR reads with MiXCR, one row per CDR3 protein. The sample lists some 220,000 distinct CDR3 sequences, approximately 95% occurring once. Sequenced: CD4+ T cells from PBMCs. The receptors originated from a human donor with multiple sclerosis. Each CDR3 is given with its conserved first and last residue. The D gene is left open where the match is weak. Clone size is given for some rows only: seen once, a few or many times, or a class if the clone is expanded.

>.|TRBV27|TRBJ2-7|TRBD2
TGTGCCACCGCCATTCGACTCCCGGGAGGGTACGAGCAGTACTTC
CATAIRLPGGYEQYF
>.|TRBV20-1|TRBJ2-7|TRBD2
TGCAGTGCTAGTCGGCGGGAGCTCCCGGGGGAGCAGTACTTC
CSASRRELPGEQYF
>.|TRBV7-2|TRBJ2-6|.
TGTGCCAGCAGCTTGCGCGGTGGTGCTGGGGCCAACGTCCTGACTTTC
CASSLRGGAGANVLTF
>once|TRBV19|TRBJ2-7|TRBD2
TGTGCCAGTAGTACCGCCGCGGGAGGTAGGGCCTACGAGCAGTACTTC
CASSTAAGGRAYEQYF
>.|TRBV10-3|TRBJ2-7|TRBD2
TGTGCCATCACTTCGGGACTAGCGGGGGTTTCCGAGCAGTACTTC
CAITSGLAGVSEQYF
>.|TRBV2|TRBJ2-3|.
TGTGCCAGCAGTGTGGCAGGGGAGGACACAGATACGCAGTATTTT
CASSVAGEDTDTQYF
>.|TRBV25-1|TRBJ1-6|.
TGTGCCAGCTCGGCCCATAATTCACCCCTCCACTTT
CASSAHNSPLHF
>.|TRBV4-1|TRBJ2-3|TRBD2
TGCGCCAGCAGCCAAGTAGGTAGCGGGTACACAGATACGCAGTATTTT
CASSQVGSGYTDTQYF
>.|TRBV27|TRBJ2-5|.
TGTGCCAGCAGTGCCGGACTTCAAGAGACCCAGTACTTC
CASSAGLQETQYF
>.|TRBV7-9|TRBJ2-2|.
TGTGCCAGCAGCTCATTGTATACCGGGGAGCTGTTTTTT
CASSSLYTGELFF
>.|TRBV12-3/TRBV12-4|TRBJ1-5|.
TGTGCCAGCGGGGTCGCAGGGATGGATCAGCCCCAGCATTTT
CASGVAGMDQPQHF
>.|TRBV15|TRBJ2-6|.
TGTGCCACCAGGAGTAACGGGGCCAACGTCCTGACTTTC
CATRSNGANVLTF
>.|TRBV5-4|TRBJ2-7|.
TGTGCCAGCAGCTTGGCAGGGCGGGTACCGTACTTC
CASSLAGRVPYF
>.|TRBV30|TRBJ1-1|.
TGTGCCTGGAGTGTACTTAGGAAGATGAACACTGAAGCTTTCTTT
CAWSVLRKMNTEAFF
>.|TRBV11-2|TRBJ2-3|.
TGTGCCAGCAGCTTCTCCAACTACTACACAGATACGCAGTATTTT
CASSFSNYYTDTQYF
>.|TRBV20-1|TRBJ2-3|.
TGCAGTGCTACCCGGGAGTCGGATACGCAGTATTTT
CSATRESDTQYF
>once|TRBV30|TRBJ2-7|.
TGTGCCTGGACAGGTAACGTTTACGAGCAGTACTTC
CAWTGNVYEQYF
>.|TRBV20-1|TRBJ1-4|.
TGCAGTGCTAGACCGATCACGGGAAATGAAAAACTGTTTTTT
CSARPITGNEKLFF
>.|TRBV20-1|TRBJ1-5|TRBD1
TGCAGTGCTAGAGTAGGACAGGGGGATCAGCCCCAGCATTTT
CSARVGQGDQPQHF
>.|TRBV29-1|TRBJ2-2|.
TGCAGCGTTGACGGAAACACCGGGGAGCTGTTTTTT
CSVDGNTGELFF
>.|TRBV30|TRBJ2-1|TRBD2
TGTGCCTTAAGACCCGGGACTAGCGGGATCAAGCAGTTCTTC
CALRPGTSGIKQFF
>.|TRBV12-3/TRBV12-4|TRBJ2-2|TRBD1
TGTGCCAGCAGTTCAGACAGGGAAATCGGGGAGCTGTTTTTT
CASSSDREIGELFF
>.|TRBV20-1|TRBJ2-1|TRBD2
TGCAGTGCTCCATACCCCGGACTAGCGGGGGCATATGAGCAGTTCTTC
CSAPYPGLAGAYEQFF